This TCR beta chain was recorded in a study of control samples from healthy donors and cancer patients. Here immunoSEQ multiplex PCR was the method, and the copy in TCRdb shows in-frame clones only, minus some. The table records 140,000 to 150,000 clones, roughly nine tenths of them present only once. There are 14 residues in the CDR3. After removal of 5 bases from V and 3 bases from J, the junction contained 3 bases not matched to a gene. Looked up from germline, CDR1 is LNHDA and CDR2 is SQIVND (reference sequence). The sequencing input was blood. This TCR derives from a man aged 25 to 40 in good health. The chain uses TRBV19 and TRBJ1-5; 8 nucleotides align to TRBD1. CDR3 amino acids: CASSGQGYNQPQHF. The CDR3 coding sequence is TGTGCCAGTAGTGGACAGGGATACAATCAGCCCCAGCATTTT.